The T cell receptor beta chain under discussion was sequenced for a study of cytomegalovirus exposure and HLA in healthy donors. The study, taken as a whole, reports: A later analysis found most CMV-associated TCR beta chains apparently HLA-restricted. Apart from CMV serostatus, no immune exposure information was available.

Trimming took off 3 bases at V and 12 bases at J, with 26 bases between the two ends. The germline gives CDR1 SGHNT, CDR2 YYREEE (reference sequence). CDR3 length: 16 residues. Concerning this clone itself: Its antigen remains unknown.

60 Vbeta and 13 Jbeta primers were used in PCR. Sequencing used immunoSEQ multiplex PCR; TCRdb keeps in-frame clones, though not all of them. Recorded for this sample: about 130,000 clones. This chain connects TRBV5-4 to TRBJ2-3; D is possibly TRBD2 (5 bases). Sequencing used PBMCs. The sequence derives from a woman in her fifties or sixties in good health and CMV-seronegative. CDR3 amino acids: CASSSSTRPTTVLQYF. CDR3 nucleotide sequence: TGTGCCAGCAGCTCTAGCACTAGACCAACTACCGTACTACAGTATTTT.